The next 29 T cell receptor beta chains were all read from a single sample in a study of glioma-infiltrating T cells after dendritic cell vaccination (dated by TCRdb to the mid-2010s). The library was produced with the immunoSEQ multiplex PCR assay. The source is immuneACCESS, and TCRdb retained only in-frame sequences with V and J called. Part of the clones is not carried over; for the studies checked, unresolved V genes explain less than half of this, and the remainder is unexplained. This sample has tens of thousands of clones in its table, and approximately 80% of those were observed once. The ten largest account for approximately 2.1% of the sample. Here the sequenced sample was blood, taken before dendritic cell vaccination. Every receptor here comes from a human donor with glioblastoma.

The chain is built from TRBV7-6 and TRBJ2-2; 7 bases fit TRBD2. The CDR3 extends over 15 amino acids. Germline loops: CDR1 SGHVS, CDR2 FNYEAQ. Losses at the gene ends were 5 bases for V and 6 bases for J; bases not matched to a gene: 9. CDR3 amino acids: CASSTRLARSGELFF. The CDR3 DNA sequence: TGTGCCAGCAGCACTCGACTAGCTCGGTCCGGGGAGCTGTTTTTT.

V and J are TRBV5-1 and TRBJ2-5, with a tentative D call TRBD2 (5 bases). Germline CDR1 reads SGHRS; CDR2 reads YFSETQ. This CDR3 comprises 14 residues. V dropped 1 base and J dropped 4 bases, with 11 bases sitting between them. In DNA form, the CDR3 reads TGCGCCAGCAGCTTGAGTAGCGCCTCAGAGACCCAGTACTTC. Amino acid sequence: CASSLSSASETQYF.

The chain carries TRBV5-1 and TRBJ2-5, with TRBD2 matching over 11 bases. V shed 0 bases and J 4 bases; nucleotides not matched to a gene: 5. The CDR3 runs to 16 residues. CDR1 SGHRS and CDR2 YFSETQ come from the germline V gene. The CDR3 bases are TGCGCCAGCAGCTTGGGGCTAGCGGGGGGTGTAGAGACCCAGTACTTC. Protein product: CASSLGLAGGVETQYF.

The V call is TRBV5-6, the J call TRBJ1-2; D is uncertain. V was pared by 0 bases and J by 4 bases, with 10 bases between. Germline V gene sequence: CDR1 SGHDT, CDR2 YYEEEE. The CDR3 loop spans 14 amino acids. This chain's CDR3 is CASSLGEVAYGYTF. The DNA for the CDR3 is TGTGCCAGCAGCTTGGGGGAGGTTGCCTATGGCTACACCTTC.

The rearrangement joins TRBV5-6 to TRBJ1-3; D possibly corresponds to TRBD1 (5 bases). The germline gives CDR1 SGHDT, CDR2 YYEEEE. The CDR3 runs to 17 residues. The V end was cut by 5 bases, the J end by 0 bases, with 18 bases between. The CDR3 nucleotides read TGTGCCAGCAGTAGCCGCGGACAAGGCTTCTCTGGAAACACCATATATTTT. Translating it yields CASSSRGQGFSGNTIYF.

This sequence joins TRBV11-2 and TRBJ1-3; tentative D call: TRBD1 (5 bases). The germline V gene has CDR1 SGHAT and CDR2 FQNNGV. Deletions cut 4 bases from V and 4 bases from J, with 8 bases between. This CDR3 contains 13 residues. The CDR3 reads CASSWYRGNTIYF. The CDR3 bases are TGTGCCAGCAGCTGGTACAGGGGAAACACCATATATTTT.

This clone was observed a single time. This chain links TRBV27 with TRBJ2-1; tentative D call: TRBD2 (6 bases). Trimming took 2 bases from V and 6 from J, leaving 11 bases between them. The germline CDR1 and CDR2 sequences are MNHEY and SMNVEV (reference sequence). The CDR3 is made up of 14 amino acids. The CDR3 loop reads CASSLSTAGNEQFF. The CDR3 DNA is TGTGCCAGCAGTTTAAGCACAGCGGGCAATGAGCAGTTCTTC.

This clone was seen only once. The chain joins TRBV11-1 to TRBJ2-3, with D perhaps TRBD1 (5 bases). The V end lost 5 bases, the J end lost 4 bases, and 19 bases lay between the germline ends. From germline, CDR1 is SGHAT and CDR2 FQDESV (reference sequence). The CDR3 consists of 16 residues. CDR3 in amino acids: CASSRPEGAPPDTQYF. CDR3 coding DNA: TGTGCCAGCAGCCGACCTGAAGGGGCGCCCCCAGATACGCAGTATTTT.

J is TRBJ1-1 and V is TRBV5-1; 7 bases line up with TRBD1. Trimming cost V 4 bases and J 1 base; bases outside gene matches: 13. The CDR3 is 17 residues long. Germline assignment: CDR1 SGHRS and CDR2 YFSETQ. The CDR3 protein is CASSLLTSQGKNTEAFF. DNA for the CDR3: TGCGCCAGCAGCCTTTTGACTTCACAGGGGAAGAACACTGAAGCTTTCTTT.

The V and J genes are TRBV19 and TRBJ2-4, with 10 bases matching TRBD1. The CDR3 is 17 amino acids. CDR1 and CDR2 (germline): LNHDA, SQIVND (reference sequence). Losses at the gene ends were 4 bases for V and 1 base for J; bases not matched to a gene: 7. In DNA, the CDR3 is TGTGCCAGTAGTACCCGACCGGGACAGGGGGCCAAAAACATTCAGTACTTC. Residues: CASSTRPGQGAKNIQYF. The whole variable domain, filled in from reference TRBV19 and TRBJ2-4, reads DGGITQSPKYLFRKEGQNVTLSCEQNLNHDAMYWYRQDPGQGLRLIYYSQIVNDFQKGDIAEGYSVSREKKESFPLTVTSAQKNPTAFYLCASSTRPGQGAKNIQYFGAGTRLSVL.

The chain carries TRBV6-6 and TRBJ2-7; 9 bases line up with TRBD1. Per the germline V gene, CDR1 is MNHNY and CDR2 is SVGAGI (reference sequence). The CDR3 extends over 16 amino acids. Unmatched junction bases numbered 11, after V lost 5 bases and J lost 3 bases. The CDR3 here is CASSATLGQGFYEQYV. CDR3 nucleotides: TGTGCCAGCAGTGCGACCTTGGGACAGGGATTCTACGAGCAGTACGTC.

DNA of the CDR3: TGTGCCAGCAGTTGGGCTCGGGCAGGGGCGGAGACCCAGTACTTC. It yields the protein CASSWARAGAETQYF. The chain employs TRBV6-5 and TRBJ2-5; D might be TRBD1 (6 bases). The CDR3 covers 15 residues. V was clipped by 4 bases and J by 5 bases, with 17 bases between them. CDR1 is MNHEY and CDR2 is SVGAGI in the germline V gene.

The rearrangement joins TRBV5-1 to TRBJ2-7, with 9 bases fitting TRBD2. Germline V gene lookup returns CDR1 SGHRS and CDR2 YFSETQ. V was pared by 0 bases and J by 3 bases, with 4 bases of the junction left unmatched. CDR3 length: 15 residues. The CDR3 protein is CASSLGTSAYYEQYF. The CDR3 DNA sequence: TGCGCCAGCAGCTTGGGGACTAGCGCCTACTACGAGCAGTACTTC.

This clone was picked up one time. J is TRBJ2-1 and V is TRBV7-2; TRBD2 might be the D (5 bases). Germline assignment: CDR1 SGHTA and CDR2 FQGNSA. V lost 5 bases, J lost 0 bases, and 5 bases lay in between. This CDR3 has 13 residues. The CDR3 DNA reads TGTGCCAGCAGCCGGGACTCCTACAATGAGCAGTTCTTC. Encoded protein: CASSRDSYNEQFF.

The genes are TRBV7-7 and TRBJ2-2; D is possibly TRBD1 (5 bases). Per germline, CDR1 SSHAT and CDR2 FNYEAQ (reference sequence). The CDR3 is 15 residues long. The V gene lost 5 bases and the J gene lost 3 bases, with 13 bases spanning the gap. In DNA form, the CDR3 reads TGTGCCAGCAGCCCGCACGGACAAGACACCGGGGAGCTGTTTTTT. Encoded protein: CASSPHGQDTGELFF.

Note on this clone: This sample also contains other DNA sequences that code for the same CDR3. The chain has TRBV6-5 and TRBJ2-7; 12 bases align to TRBD2. The length of the CDR3 is 13 residues. From germline, CDR1 is MNHEY and CDR2 SVGAGI. As DNA, the CDR3 is TGTGCCAGCAGACGGACTAGCGGGAATGAGCAATACGTC. This encodes CASRRTSGNEQYV.

V is TRBV11-2 and J is TRBJ1-3, with D perhaps matching TRBD1 (5 bases). V was trimmed by 0 bases and J by 2 bases, leaving 8 bases between them. Germline lookup yields CDR1 SGHAT and CDR2 FQNNGV. CDR3 size: 15 residues. In DNA form, the CDR3 reads TGTGCCAGCAGCTTAGACAGGGTCCCTGGAAACACCATATATTTT. Translating gives CASSLDRVPGNTIYF.

The J gene is TRBJ2-2, the V gene TRBV5-1; 13 bases agree with TRBD2. The junction had 4 bases not matched to a gene; V was cut back by 4 bases and J by 4 bases. Germline V gene lookup returns CDR1 SGHRS and CDR2 YFSETQ. The CDR3 runs 16 residues. The CDR3 DNA sequence: TGCGCCAGCAGCAAGGGACTAGCGGGACCCACCGGGGAGCTGTTTTTT. It encodes CASSKGLAGPTGELFF.

This clone was detected only a few times. V and J are TRBV6-5 and TRBJ2-1, with D possibly TRBD2 on 6 matching bases. Germline V gene data show CDR1 as MNHEY and CDR2 as SVGAGI. The ends were cut back, 0 bases at V and 7 bases at J, with 10 bases in the middle. This CDR3 has 14 residues. CDR3 nucleotides: TGTGCCAGCAGTTACTCGGCGGGGCTGAATGAGCAGTTCTTC. Its translation: CASSYSAGLNEQFF.

The chain combines TRBV6-1 with TRBJ1-5; 7 positions match TRBD1. This CDR3 contains 13 residues. Trimming at V came to 10 bases and at J to 4 bases, leaving 7 bases not matched to a gene. Germline loops: CDR1 MNHNS, CDR2 SASEGT. As DNA, the CDR3 is TGTGCCACGATATACAGGGGAAATCAGCCCCAGCATTTT. Amino acids: CATIYRGNQPQHF.

This chain links TRBV30 with TRBJ1-5; TRBD1 might be the D (6 bases). CDR1 and CDR2 from the germline V gene are GTSNPN and SVGIG (reference sequence). V dropped 1 base and J dropped 0 bases, with 10 bases sitting between them. The CDR3 runs to 15 residues. Here the CDR3 DNA reads TGTGCCTGGAGTGGCGACAGGTATAGCAATCAGCCCCAGCATTTT. Amino acids: CAWSGDRYSNQPQHF.

The chain is built from TRBV11-2 and TRBJ2-7, with 9 nucleotides matching TRBD2. V trimming: 0 bases; J trimming: 2 bases; junction bases outside the gene matches: 8. This CDR3 is built from 17 residues. Germline V gene data show CDR1 as SGHAT and CDR2 as FQNNGV. The CDR3 sequence is CASSLDRLAGKAYEQYF. CDR3 in DNA: TGTGCCAGCAGCTTAGATCGCCTAGCGGGGAAAGCCTACGAGCAGTACTTC.

This rearrangement joins TRBV10-3 to TRBJ2-2, with 10 bases aligning to TRBD2. There are 16 residues in the CDR3. The V and J ends lost 6 bases and 3 bases, in that order; junction bases with no gene match: 7. Germline loops: CDR1 ENHRY, CDR2 SYGVKD. The chain's CDR3 is CAIRPASGSYTGELFF. The CDR3, as DNA: TGTGCCATCAGGCCGGCTAGCGGGAGCTACACCGGGGAGCTGTTTTTT.

This chain links TRBV6-5 with TRBJ1-5; 10 bases match TRBD1. This CDR3 has 15 residues. V gave up 6 bases and J gave up 1 base; unmatched junction bases: 3. The V gene's germline CDR1 is MNHEY and CDR2 SVGAGI. CDR3 in amino acids: CASSQDRGSNQPQHF. The CDR3 nucleotides are TGTGCCAGCAGCCAGGACAGGGGGAGCAATCAGCCCCAGCATTTT.

The chain uses TRBV27 and TRBJ1-6; D gene unclear. Germline values: CDR1 MNHEY, CDR2 SMNVEV (reference sequence). Trimming took off 2 bases at V and 4 bases at J, with 15 bases between the two ends. The CDR3 length is 17 residues. The CDR3 nucleotides are TGTGCCAGCAGTTTACGGATACCGGGATATTATAATTCACCCCTCCACTTT. It yields the protein CASSLRIPGYYNSPLHF.

This chain uses TRBV5-6 with TRBJ2-3; 13 bases map to TRBD2. This CDR3 is built from 16 residues. The germline CDR1 and CDR2 sequences are SGHDT and YYEEEE. Trimming cost V 4 bases and J 0 bases; bases outside gene matches: 2. The CDR3 loop is CASSPGLAGSTDTQYF. CDR3 in DNA: TGTGCCAGCAGCCCGGGACTAGCGGGAAGCACAGATACGCAGTATTTT.

This clone was seen a handful of times. This rearrangement joins TRBV19 to TRBJ1-2; possible D gene TRBD1, 5 bases. The CDR3 is made up of 12 amino acids. Germline V gene data show CDR1 as LNHDA and CDR2 as SQIVND (reference sequence). Trimming left V 6 bases short and J 8 bases short, with 13 bases between. The CDR3 is CASSTGGNGYTF. The CDR3 region has the DNA TGTGCCAGTAGCACGGGGGGAAACGGCTACACCTTC.

The chain couples TRBV14 to TRBJ2-3; D is possibly TRBD2 (6 bases). CDR1 SGHDN and CDR2 FVKESK come from the germline V gene. V shed 0 bases and J shed 8 bases, with 9 bases lying between them. The CDR3 spans 13 residues. CDR3 in amino acids: CASSQEGGVTQYF. DNA for the CDR3: TGTGCCAGCAGCCAAGAGGGGGGAGTTACGCAGTATTTT.

This clone was seen more than once but under ten times. This chain uses TRBV5-6 with TRBJ1-2; the match to TRBD1 covers 8 bases. The junction had 8 bases not matched to a gene; V was cut back by 3 bases and J by 7 bases. The CDR3 is 14 amino acids. Looked up from germline, CDR1 is SGHDT and CDR2 is YYEEEE. The CDR3 coding sequence is TGTGCCAGCAGCTCCCGGGGCAGGGGGCTTGGCTACACCTTC. It specifies CASSSRGRGLGYTF.